Listed here are 29 T cell receptor beta chains from one sample, sequenced in a study of blood T cell repertoires in COVID-19. Using immunoSEQ multiplex PCR, the repertoire was profiled, and TCRdb retains in-frame clones only, with some absent. There are around 170,000 clones in the sample; roughly 77% occur only once, and over 9.5% lies in the top ten. Sequencing used peripheral blood. The receptors were sampled from a woman at least 80 years old with COVID-19, enrolled during active disease.

The J gene is TRBJ2-1, the V gene TRBV3-1 (or the pseudogene TRBV3-2); 13 nucleotides agree with TRBD2. Germline CDR1 reads LGHDT; CDR2 reads YNNKEL (reference sequence). The CDR3 loop spans 16 amino acids. The ends lost 5 bases at V and 5 bases at J; junction bases unmatched: 6. The CDR3 DNA follows: TGTGCCAGCAGCTCTCACGGGACTAGCGGGAACAATGAGCAGTTCTTC. It encodes CASSSHGTSGNNEQFF.

The chain joins TRBV19 to TRBJ2-7; 7 positions match TRBD1. Germline CDR1 and CDR2: LNHDA and SQIVND (reference sequence). V lost 4 bases and J lost 5; bases outside the gene matches: 8. This CDR3 has 14 residues. In DNA form, the CDR3 reads TGTGCCAGTAGTACTAGAGGGGGCAGCCACGAGCAGTACTTC. Protein: CASSTRGGSHEQYF.

This CDR3 reads CASSSQVRNTEAFF. For the CDR3, the DNA is TGTGCCAGCAGTTCACAGGTTAGGAACACTGAAGCTTTCTTT. The V call is TRBV5-5, the J call TRBJ1-1, with D perhaps TRBD1 (5 bases). The CDR3 spans 14 residues. V shed 5 bases and J shed 1 base, with 12 bases lying between them. CDR1 is SGHKS and CDR2 is YYEKEE in the germline V gene (reference sequence).

V and J are TRBV10-3 and TRBJ1-6; TRBD1 matches 7 bases. V was clipped by 6 bases and J by 7 bases; unmatched bases: 6. The germline V gene has CDR1 ENHRY and CDR2 SYGVKD. The CDR3 covers 14 residues. CDR3 in amino acids: CAIRADRANSPLHF. The CDR3, as DNA: TGTGCCATCAGGGCCGACAGGGCAAATTCACCCCTCCACTTT.

As regards this clone: The identical CDR3 is also encoded by other nucleotide sequences in the sample. The CDR3 DNA is TGTGCCAGCAGCTTAGTGGGGGGGTCCTCTGGAAACACCATATATTTT. It is translated as CASSLVGGSSGNTIYF. The chain combines TRBV7-2 with TRBJ1-3; D might be TRBD1 (5 bases). Trimming took 1 base from V and 0 from J, leaving 10 bases between them. CDR3 length: 16 amino acids. Germline V lookup: CDR1 SGHTA, CDR2 FQGNSA.

The chain employs TRBV3-1 (or the pseudogene TRBV3-2) and TRBJ2-7; maybe TRBD1 (6 bases). This CDR3 contains 13 residues. Trimming stripped 3 bases from V and 2 bases from J, with 8 bases between. Per the germline V gene, CDR1 is LGHDT and CDR2 is YNNKEL (reference sequence). This CDR3 reads CASSHRTAYEQYF. The CDR3 bases are TGTGCCAGCAGCCATCGGACAGCCTACGAGCAGTACTTC.

The rearrangement joins TRBV25-1 to TRBJ2-1, with D possibly TRBD2 on 6 matching bases. This CDR3 has 15 amino acids. From germline, CDR1 is MGHDK and CDR2 SYGVNS. Trimming stripped 4 bases from V and 4 bases from J, with 14 bases between. The CDR3 DNA is TGTGCCAGCAGTGCCACCCAACTAGCTTACAATGAGCAGTTCTTC. It yields the protein CASSATQLAYNEQFF.

The chain employs TRBV15 and TRBJ2-5, with unresolved D. V was clipped by 0 bases and J by 5 bases, with 4 bases between them. Germline loops: CDR1 LNHNV, CDR2 YYDKDF (reference sequence). The CDR3 is 12 residues long. CDR3 DNA: TGTGCCACCAGCAGAGATCGGGAGACCCAGTACTTC. Translating gives CATSRDRETQYF.

V usage is TRBV11-3 and J usage is TRBJ2-7, with TRBD1 matching over 9 bases. The germline gives CDR1 SGHNT, CDR2 YENEEA. J lost 4 bases, V lost 1 base, and 5 bases had no gene match. The CDR3 consists of 15 residues. The CDR3 DNA reads TGTGCCAGCAGCTTAGTAACAGGGGGCATGTACGAGCAGTACTTC. It codes for CASSLVTGGMYEQYF.

The chain links TRBV5-5 to TRBJ2-5, with D tentatively TRBD2 (7 bases). This CDR3 is 15 amino acids long. Between the trimmed V and J ends, which lost 4 bases and 5 bases, there was a span of 18 bases. From germline, CDR1 is SGHKS and CDR2 YYEKEE (reference sequence). The DNA for the CDR3 is TGTGCCAGCAGCCTTCTTTCGGGGGGCTGGGAGACCCAGTACTTC. Amino acid sequence: CASSLLSGGWETQYF.

The chain has TRBV6-1 and TRBJ2-1; D possibly corresponds to TRBD1 (6 bases). Per the germline V gene, CDR1 is MNHNS and CDR2 is SASEGT. The CDR3 loop spans 13 amino acids. The V and J ends lost 11 bases and 2 bases respectively, with 13 bases between them. The CDR3 DNA follows: TGTGCCGGCCGGACAGACCCCTACAATGAGCAGTTCTTC. Translated: CAGRTDPYNEQFF.

V usage is TRBV24-1 and J usage is TRBJ1-3; 11 bases line up with TRBD1. V shed 3 bases, J shed 8 bases, and the junction held 2 bases outside the gene matches. CDR3 length equals 14 residues. Germline-derived CDR1 and CDR2 are KGHDR and SFDVKD. The CDR3 coding sequence is TGTGCCACCAGTGATGGGGACAGGGGGGACACCATATATTTT. It yields the protein CATSDGDRGDTIYF.

The chain joins TRBV9 to TRBJ2-7, with D possibly TRBD2 on 6 matching bases. V was clipped by 0 bases and J by 2 bases, with 12 bases between them. There are 15 residues in the CDR3. Germline V gene data show CDR1 as SGDLS and CDR2 as YYNGEE. DNA for the CDR3: TGTGCCAGCAGCGTAGACGGACTACCTACCTACGAGCAGTACTTC. The encoded protein is CASSVDGLPTYEQYF.

The V gene is TRBV3-1 (or the pseudogene TRBV3-2), the J gene TRBJ1-2, with D perhaps matching TRBD1 (5 bases). The CDR3 covers 14 residues. V lost 4 bases and J 4 bases, leaving 13 bases between the germline ends. Germline V lookup: CDR1 LGHDT, CDR2 YNNKEL (reference sequence). The CDR3 loop reads CASSPRDSSYGYTF. For the CDR3, the DNA is TGTGCCAGCAGCCCCCGGGACTCCAGCTATGGCTACACCTTC.

V is TRBV3-1 (or the pseudogene TRBV3-2) and J is TRBJ2-7; D is undetermined. This CDR3 is built from 14 residues. CDR1 is LGHDT and CDR2 is YNNKEL in the germline V gene (reference sequence). V was trimmed by 0 bases and J by 3 bases, leaving 9 bases between them. As DNA, the CDR3 is TGTGCCAGCAGCCAAGACAGGCTGGGCTACGAGCAGTACTTC. Translation gives CASSQDRLGYEQYF.

The CDR3: CASREVRILYNEQFF. CDR3 bases: TGTGCCAGCCGGGAGGTGCGAATACTCTACAATGAGCAGTTCTTC. The chain combines TRBV6-5 with TRBJ2-1; TRBD2 aligns across 7 bases. CDR3 length: 15 amino acids. The trim removed 8 bases at V and 3 bases at J, leaving 10 bases unmatched. Germline V gene data show CDR1 as MNHEY and CDR2 as SVGAGI.

The V and J genes are TRBV5-3 and TRBJ1-5; 9 nucleotides agree with TRBD1. TRBV5-3 is an ORF, and what it does is uncertain. Losses at the gene ends were 2 bases for V and 6 bases for J; bases not matched to a gene: 6. This CDR3 region has 15 residues. CDR3 DNA sequence: TGTGCCAGAAGCTTCAGACAGGGGGATTGTCAGCCCCAGCATTTT. Its protein product is CARSFRQGDCQPQHF.

V and J are TRBV5-5 and TRBJ1-2; D possibly corresponds to TRBD1 (6 bases). The CDR3 loop spans 13 amino acids. Deletions cut 0 bases from V and 4 bases from J, with 7 bases between. The germline CDR1 and CDR2 sequences are SGHKS and YYEKEE (reference sequence). The CDR3 loop reads CASSLEQGYGYTF. CDR3 coding DNA: TGTGCCAGCAGCTTGGAACAGGGCTATGGCTACACCTTC.

V and J are TRBV3-1 (or the pseudogene TRBV3-2) and TRBJ2-5, with 8 bases that match TRBD2. Looked up from germline, CDR1 is LGHDT and CDR2 is YNNKEL (reference sequence). The V gene end was trimmed by 2 bases and the J gene end by 4 bases; junction bases not matched to a gene: 6. The CDR3 runs 15 residues. In DNA, the CDR3 is TGTGCCAGCAGCCAACTCGCGGGAGGCCCAGAGACCCAGTACTTC. This codes for CASSQLAGGPETQYF.

This clone showed up just a few times. The chain has TRBV7-8 and TRBJ2-7, with TRBD1 matching over 9 bases. The CDR3 totals 17 residues. Germline V gene data show CDR1 as SGHVS and CDR2 as FQNEAQ. V shed 5 bases, J shed 3 bases, and the junction held 14 bases outside the gene matches. CDR3 region: CASSVVARTGARYEQYF. The CDR3 DNA sequence: TGTGCCAGCAGCGTGGTGGCAAGGACAGGGGCCCGCTACGAGCAGTACTTC.

The V call is TRBV25-1, the J call TRBJ2-7, with TRBD2 as a possible D gene (6 bases). Germline V gives CDR1 MGHDK, CDR2 SYGVNS. CDR3 length: 15 amino acids. V lost 6 bases to trimming and J lost 6 bases, with 21 bases between them. The CDR3 sequence: CASSPGGQGGSEQYF. The CDR3 bases are TGTGCCAGCAGCCCCGGAGGGCAGGGTGGCTCCGAGCAGTACTTC.

V is TRBV5-4 and J is TRBJ2-5; possibly TRBD2 for D (5 bases). Germline V gene data show CDR1 as SGHNT and CDR2 as YYREEE (reference sequence). This CDR3 has 14 amino acids. V lost 0 bases and J 4 bases, leaving 10 bases between the germline ends. CDR3 sequence: CASSLAGMSETQYF. CDR3 nucleotide sequence: TGTGCCAGCAGCTTGGCGGGGATGTCAGAGACCCAGTACTTC.

The chain links TRBV19 to TRBJ1-1, with 8 bases fitting TRBD1. J gave up 7 bases and V 6 bases, and 10 bases lay outside the gene matches. The CDR3 sequence is 14 residues long. Germline V gene data show CDR1 as LNHDA and CDR2 as SQIVND (reference sequence). CDR3: CASRGPGGWSEAFF. The DNA for the CDR3 is TGTGCCAGTAGGGGCCCAGGGGGCTGGAGTGAAGCTTTCTTT.

J is TRBJ1-2 and V is TRBV10-3; D possibly corresponds to TRBD1 (5 bases). CDR1 is ENHRY, CDR2 SYGVKD, per germline. The V end lost 4 bases, the J end lost 5 bases, and 14 bases lay between the germline ends. This CDR3 is 14 amino acids long. CDR3 region: CAISGAREGYGYTF. The CDR3 bases are TGTGCCATCAGTGGGGCCAGGGAGGGGTATGGCTACACCTTC.

The chain is built from TRBV7-9 and TRBJ1-5; D gene uncertain. The V gene lost 5 bases and the J gene lost 2 bases, with 19 bases spanning the gap. The CDR3 extends over 17 amino acids. CDR1 is SEHNR, CDR2 FQNEAQ, per germline (reference sequence). The CDR3 loop reads CASSPSPYGVGNQPQHF. CDR3 in DNA: TGTGCCAGCAGCCCAAGCCCCTACGGGGTAGGCAATCAGCCCCAGCATTTT. Full variable domain (rest looked up from reference TRBV7-9 and TRBJ1-5): DTGVSQNPRHKITKRGQNVTFRCDPISEHNRLYWYRQTLGQGPEFLTYFQNEAQLEKSRLLSDRFSAERPKGSFSTLEIQRTEQGDSAMYLCASSPSPYGVGNQPQHFGDGTRLSIL.

In its sample, this clone was seen a few times. The DNA of the CDR3 is TGTGCCAGCAGTTTCGACAGGGGTACACCTCAGCCCCAGCATTTT. It translates to CASSFDRGTPQPQHF. The chain recombines TRBV6-5 with TRBJ1-5, with 8 bases matching TRBD1. V lost 4 bases to trimming and J lost 6 bases; unmatched junction nucleotides: 8. The CDR3 runs 15 residues. CDR1 and CDR2 (germline): MNHEY, SVGAGI.

The chain employs TRBV29-1 and TRBJ2-7; 8 bases line up with TRBD1. Germline V gene lookup returns CDR1 SQVTM and CDR2 ANQGSEA. There are 14 residues in the CDR3. With V trimmed by 4 bases and J by 1 base, 6 bases remained unmatched. The CDR3 DNA reads as TGCAGCGTTGCTAGGACAGGGATTTCCTACGAGCAGTACTTC. This encodes CSVARTGISYEQYF.

The CDR3 DNA reads as TGTGCCAGCAGCTTGGGTTGGGGAGGACCCACAGATACGCAGTATTTT. Its translation is CASSLGWGGPTDTQYF. The chain uses TRBV5-8 and TRBJ2-3, with a possible D match to TRBD2 (6 bases). V dropped 0 bases and J dropped 2 bases, with 13 bases sitting between them. Germline V CDR1 and CDR2: SGHTS, YDEGEE. The CDR3 spans 16 residues.

The V call is TRBV6-5, the J call TRBJ2-5; 7 positions agree with TRBD1. J gave up 1 base and V 6 bases, and 8 bases lay outside the gene matches. The CDR3 runs to 15 residues. Germline values: CDR1 MNHEY, CDR2 SVGAGI. The DNA of the CDR3 is TGTGCCAGCAGGACCGGACAGGCCGCCCAAGAGACCCAGTACTTC. It translates to CASRTGQAAQETQYF.